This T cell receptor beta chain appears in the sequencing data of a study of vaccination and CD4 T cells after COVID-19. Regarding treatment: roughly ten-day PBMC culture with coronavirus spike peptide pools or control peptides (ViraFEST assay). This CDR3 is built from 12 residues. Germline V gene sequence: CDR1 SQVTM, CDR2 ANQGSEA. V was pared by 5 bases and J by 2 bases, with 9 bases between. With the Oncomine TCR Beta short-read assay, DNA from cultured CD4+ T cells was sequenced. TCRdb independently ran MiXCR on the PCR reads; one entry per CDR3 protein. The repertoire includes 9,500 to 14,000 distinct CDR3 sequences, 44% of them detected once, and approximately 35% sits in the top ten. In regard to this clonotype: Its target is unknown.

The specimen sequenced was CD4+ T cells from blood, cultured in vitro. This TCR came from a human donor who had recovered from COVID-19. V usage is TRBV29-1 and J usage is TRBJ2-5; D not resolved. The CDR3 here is CSVLGLQETQYF. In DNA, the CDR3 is TGCAGCGTTCTAGGGCTGCAAGAGACCCAGTACTTC.